This TCR beta chain was captured by sequencing in a study of technical replicates of blood from a few donors (TCRdb year 2017). Receptor libraries were prepared by the immunoSEQ multiplex PCR assay. In its TCRdb copy, this immuneACCESS table keeps in-frame sequences only and misses some clones. Where compared with another copy, unresolved V genes explain less than half of these, and the others have no known cause. Counted in this sample were tens of thousands of clones; around 91% of them appeared once. The biggest ten clones account for 3% to 4% of the sample. This clone was found a few times. The specificity of this receptor is unknown. Per-nucleotide qualities are absent, and no much larger clonotype sits a single base away. Per the germline V gene, SGHAT is the CDR1 and FQNNGV is the CDR2. The CDR3 goes from the cysteine to the phenylalanine over 16 residues. Just the 48-base CDR3 DNA is kept, in frame starting at base 1. Here V drops 3 bases and J drops 5 bases, and the junction holds 8 bases not matched to any gene.

This TCR came from a human donor in good health. Some clones in this sample may be carry-over from other donors' samples. Rearrangement joined TRBV11-2 to TRBJ1-1; 11 of the junction bases match TRBD1. The source material was PBMCs. The bases read TGTGCCAGCAGCTTGGGGACAGGGGGAAGAAGAACTGAAGCTTTCTTT. It translates as CASSLGTGGRRTEAFF.